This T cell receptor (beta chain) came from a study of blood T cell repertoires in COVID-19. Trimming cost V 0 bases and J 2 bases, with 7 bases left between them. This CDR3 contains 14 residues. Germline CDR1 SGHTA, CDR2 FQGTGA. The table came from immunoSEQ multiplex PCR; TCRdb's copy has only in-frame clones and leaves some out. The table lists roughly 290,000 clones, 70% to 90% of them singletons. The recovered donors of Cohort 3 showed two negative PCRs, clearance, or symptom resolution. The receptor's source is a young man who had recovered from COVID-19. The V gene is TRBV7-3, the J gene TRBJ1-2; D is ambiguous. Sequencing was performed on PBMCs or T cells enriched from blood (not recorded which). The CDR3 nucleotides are TGTGCCAGCAGCTTAACTCCTATAAACTATGGCTACACCTTC. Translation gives CASSLTPINYGYTF.